The entry that follows covers one T cell receptor (beta chain) sequence. The data were taken from a study of T cell changes during pregnancy in multiple sclerosis. Trimming shortened V by 4 bases and J by 8 bases, and 11 bases separated the two germline ends. The CDR3 totals 12 residues. CDR1 and CDR2 from the germline V gene are SGHTA and FQGTGA. Sequencing was performed with immunoSEQ multiplex PCR; in TCRdb, only in-frame clones are kept and a portion is missing. The sample consists of some 70,000 clones, roughly 90% of them appearing once. V and J are TRBV7-3 and TRBJ1-2, with D possibly being TRBD1 (6 bases). The material was CD4+ T cells from peripheral blood mononuclear cells, obtained in the third trimester of pregnancy. This TCR was sampled from a female donor in good health, enrolled as a control in a pregnancy study. The CDR3 DNA is TGTGCCAGCAGCTCCTCGGGGGGCGGCTACACCTTC. As protein: CASSSSGGGYTF.